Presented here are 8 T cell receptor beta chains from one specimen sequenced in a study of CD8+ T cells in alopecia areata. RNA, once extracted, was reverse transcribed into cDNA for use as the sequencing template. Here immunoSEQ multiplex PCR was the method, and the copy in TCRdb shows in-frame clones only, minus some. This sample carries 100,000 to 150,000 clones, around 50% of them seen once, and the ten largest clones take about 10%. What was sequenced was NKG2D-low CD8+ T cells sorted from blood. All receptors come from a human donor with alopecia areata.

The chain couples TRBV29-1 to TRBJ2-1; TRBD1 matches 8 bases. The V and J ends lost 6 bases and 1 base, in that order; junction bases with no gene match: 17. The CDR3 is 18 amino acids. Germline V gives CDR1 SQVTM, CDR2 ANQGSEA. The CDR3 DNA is TGCAGCGTCGGACCCGACAGGGGCGACCACCTTTCCTACAATGAGCAGTTCTTC. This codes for CSVGPDRGDHLSYNEQFF.

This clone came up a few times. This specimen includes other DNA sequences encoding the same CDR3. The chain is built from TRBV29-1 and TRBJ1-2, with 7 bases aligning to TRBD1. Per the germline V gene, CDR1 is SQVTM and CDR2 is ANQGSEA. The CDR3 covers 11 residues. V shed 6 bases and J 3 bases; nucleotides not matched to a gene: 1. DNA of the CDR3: TGCAGCGTCACAGGGGACTATGGCTACACCTTC. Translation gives CSVTGDYGYTF.

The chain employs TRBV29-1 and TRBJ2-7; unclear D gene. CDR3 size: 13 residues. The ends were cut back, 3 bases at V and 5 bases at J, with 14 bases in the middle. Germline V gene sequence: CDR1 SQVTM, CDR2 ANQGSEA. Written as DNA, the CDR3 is TGCAGCGTTGAGGTGGGCCTGGTCGACGAGCAGTACTTC. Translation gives CSVEVGLVDEQYF.

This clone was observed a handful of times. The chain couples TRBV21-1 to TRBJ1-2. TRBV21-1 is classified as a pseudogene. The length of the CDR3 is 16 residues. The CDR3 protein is CASSAHYLRQAPGYTF. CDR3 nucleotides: TGTGCCAGCAGCGCCCACTACCTTCGGCAGGCTCCCGGCTACACCTTC.

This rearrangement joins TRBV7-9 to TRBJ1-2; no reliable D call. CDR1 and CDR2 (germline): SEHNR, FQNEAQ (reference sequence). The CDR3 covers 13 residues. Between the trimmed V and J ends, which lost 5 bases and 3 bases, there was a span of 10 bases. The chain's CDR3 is CASSPDAYYGYTF. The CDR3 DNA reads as TGTGCCAGCAGCCCGGACGCATACTATGGCTACACCTTC.

The CDR3 DNA follows: TGTGCCAGCAGTTTCTTAGACGAGCAGTACTTC. The encoded protein is CASSFLDEQYF. The gene calls are TRBV27 and TRBJ2-7; D unclear. The CDR3 covers 11 residues. Germline V gene lookup returns CDR1 MNHEY and CDR2 SMNVEV (reference sequence). The germline V and J ends were trimmed by 3 bases and 5 bases, with 5 bases remaining between them.

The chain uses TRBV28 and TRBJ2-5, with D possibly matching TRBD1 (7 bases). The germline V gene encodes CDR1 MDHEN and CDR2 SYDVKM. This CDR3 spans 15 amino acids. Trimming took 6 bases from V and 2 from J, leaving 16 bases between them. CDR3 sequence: CASRPWTGLQETQYF. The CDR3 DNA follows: TGTGCCAGCAGGCCGTGGACAGGACTACAAGAGACCCAGTACTTC.

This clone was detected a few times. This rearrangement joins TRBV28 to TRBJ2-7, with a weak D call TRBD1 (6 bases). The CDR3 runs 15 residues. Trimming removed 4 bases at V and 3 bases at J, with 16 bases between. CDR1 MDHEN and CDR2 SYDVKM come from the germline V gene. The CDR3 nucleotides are TGTGCCAGCAGTTCTCCCGACAGGTTGGGCTACGAGCAGTACTTC. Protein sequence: CASSSPDRLGYEQYF.